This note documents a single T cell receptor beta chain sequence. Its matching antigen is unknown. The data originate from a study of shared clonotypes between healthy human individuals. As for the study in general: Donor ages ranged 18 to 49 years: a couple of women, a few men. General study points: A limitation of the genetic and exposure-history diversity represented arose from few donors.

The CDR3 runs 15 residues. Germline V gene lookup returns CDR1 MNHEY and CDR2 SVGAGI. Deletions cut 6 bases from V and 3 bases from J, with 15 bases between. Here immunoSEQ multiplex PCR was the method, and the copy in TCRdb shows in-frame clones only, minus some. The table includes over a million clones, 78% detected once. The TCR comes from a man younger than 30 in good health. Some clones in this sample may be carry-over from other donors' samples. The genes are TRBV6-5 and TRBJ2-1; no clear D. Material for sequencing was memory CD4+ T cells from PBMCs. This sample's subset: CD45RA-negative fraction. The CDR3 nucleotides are TGTGCCAGCAGGAGTGTAGGTGGCGGCTACAATGAGCAGTTCTTC. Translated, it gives CASRSVGGGYNEQFF.